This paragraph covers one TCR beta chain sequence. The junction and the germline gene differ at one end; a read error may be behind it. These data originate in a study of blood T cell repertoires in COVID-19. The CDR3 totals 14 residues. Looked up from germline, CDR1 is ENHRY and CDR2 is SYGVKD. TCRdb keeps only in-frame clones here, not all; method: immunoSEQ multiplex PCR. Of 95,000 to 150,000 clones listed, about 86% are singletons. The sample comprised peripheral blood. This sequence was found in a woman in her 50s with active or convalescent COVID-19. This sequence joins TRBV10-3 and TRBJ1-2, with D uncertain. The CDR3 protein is CATSFEHPDYGYTF. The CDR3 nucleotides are TGTGCCACCAGTTTTGAGCACCCCGACTATGGCTACACCTTC.